This T cell receptor beta chain was observed in a study of T cell responses to AZD1222 COVID-19 vaccine. TCRdb's table, derived via immunoSEQ multiplex PCR, lists solely in-frame clones and lacks some. This table has roughly 120,000 clones, roughly 90% appearing once. Germline V lookup: CDR1 SGHRS, CDR2 YFSETQ. The CDR3 is made up of 15 amino acids. Trimming removed 4 bases from V and 1 base from J; junction bases left unmatched: 7. The sequence derives from an adult in good health. Sequenced here: peripheral blood, sampled on day 0 of AZD1222 vaccination. V is TRBV5-1 and J is TRBJ2-7, with 8 bases lining up with TRBD2. DNA for the CDR3: TGCGCCAGCAGCCCCCGGACTAGCAATTCCTACGAGCAGTACTTC. Translating it yields CASSPRTSNSYEQYF.